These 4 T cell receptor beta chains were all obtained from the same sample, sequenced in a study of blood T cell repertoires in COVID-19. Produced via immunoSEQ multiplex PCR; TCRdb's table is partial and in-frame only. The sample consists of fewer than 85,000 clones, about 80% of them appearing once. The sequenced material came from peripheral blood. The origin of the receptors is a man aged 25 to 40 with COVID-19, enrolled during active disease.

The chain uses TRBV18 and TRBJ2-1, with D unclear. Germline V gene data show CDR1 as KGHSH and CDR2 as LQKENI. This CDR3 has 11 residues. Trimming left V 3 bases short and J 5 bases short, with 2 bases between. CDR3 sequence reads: CASSPNNEQFF. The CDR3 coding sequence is TGTGCCAGCTCACCTAACAATGAGCAGTTCTTC.

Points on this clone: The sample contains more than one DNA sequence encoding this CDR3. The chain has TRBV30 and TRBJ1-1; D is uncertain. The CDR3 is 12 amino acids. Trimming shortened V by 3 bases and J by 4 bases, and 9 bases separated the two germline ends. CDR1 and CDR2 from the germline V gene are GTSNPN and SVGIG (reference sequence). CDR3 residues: CAWSVGGTEAFF. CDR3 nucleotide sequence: TGTGCCTGGAGCGTAGGAGGCACTGAAGCTTTCTTT.

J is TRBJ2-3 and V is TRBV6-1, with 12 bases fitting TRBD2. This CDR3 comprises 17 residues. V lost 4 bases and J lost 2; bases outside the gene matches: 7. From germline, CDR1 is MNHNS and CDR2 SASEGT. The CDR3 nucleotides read TGTGCCAGCAGTGCTAGCGGGAGGGCCGGCTCCACAGATACGCAGTATTTT. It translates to CASSASGRAGSTDTQYF.

Here the CDR3 reads CASSDRGLESGELFF. The CDR3 bases are TGTGCCAGCAGTGACCGGGGACTAGAGTCCGGGGAGCTGTTTTTT. The chain employs TRBV6-6 and TRBJ2-2; 8 nucleotides line up with TRBD2. Trimming took 5 bases from V and 6 from J; bases not matched to a gene: 8. Germline CDR1 reads MNHNY; CDR2 reads SVGAGI (reference sequence). The CDR3 is 15 residues long.